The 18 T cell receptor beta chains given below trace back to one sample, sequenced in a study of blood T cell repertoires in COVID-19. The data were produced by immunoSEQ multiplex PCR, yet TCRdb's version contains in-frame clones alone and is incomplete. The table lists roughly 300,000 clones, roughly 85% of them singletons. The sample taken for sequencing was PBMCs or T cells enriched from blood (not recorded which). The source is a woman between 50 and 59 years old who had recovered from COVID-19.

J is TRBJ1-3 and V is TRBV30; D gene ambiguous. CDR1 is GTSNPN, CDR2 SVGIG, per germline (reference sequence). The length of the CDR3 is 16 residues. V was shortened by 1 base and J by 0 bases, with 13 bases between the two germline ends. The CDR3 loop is CAWSGGVTHSGNTIYF. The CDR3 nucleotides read TGTGCCTGGAGTGGTGGTGTCACACACTCTGGAAACACCATATATTTT.

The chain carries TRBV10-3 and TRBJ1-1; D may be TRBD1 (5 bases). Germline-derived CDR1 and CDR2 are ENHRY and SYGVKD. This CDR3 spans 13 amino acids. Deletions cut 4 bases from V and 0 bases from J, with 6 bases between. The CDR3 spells CAISAGLNTEAFF. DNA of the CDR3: TGTGCCATCAGTGCAGGGCTGAACACTGAAGCTTTCTTT.

CDR3 DNA sequence: TGTGCCAGCAGCTTAGGGACAGGGGGAAGTGAGCAGTACTTC. Protein product: CASSLGTGGSEQYF. The rearrangement links TRBV5-4 to TRBJ2-7; TRBD1 agrees at 11 bases. The J segment lost 7 bases and the V segment lost 2 bases, leaving 5 bases of the junction unmatched. Germline assignment: CDR1 SGHNT and CDR2 YYREEE (reference sequence). The CDR3 covers 14 residues.

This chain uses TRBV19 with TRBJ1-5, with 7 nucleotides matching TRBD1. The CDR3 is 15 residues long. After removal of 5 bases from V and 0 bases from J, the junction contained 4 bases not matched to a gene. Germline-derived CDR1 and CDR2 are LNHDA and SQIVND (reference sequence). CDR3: CASSPRQGSNQPQHF. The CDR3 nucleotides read TGTGCCAGTAGTCCCCGACAGGGTAGCAATCAGCCCCAGCATTTT.

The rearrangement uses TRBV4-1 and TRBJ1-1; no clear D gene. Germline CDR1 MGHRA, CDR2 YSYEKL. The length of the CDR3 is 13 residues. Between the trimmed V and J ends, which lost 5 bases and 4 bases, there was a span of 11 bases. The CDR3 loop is CASSWRAPTEAFF. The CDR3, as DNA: TGCGCCAGCAGCTGGCGGGCCCCCACTGAAGCTTTCTTT.

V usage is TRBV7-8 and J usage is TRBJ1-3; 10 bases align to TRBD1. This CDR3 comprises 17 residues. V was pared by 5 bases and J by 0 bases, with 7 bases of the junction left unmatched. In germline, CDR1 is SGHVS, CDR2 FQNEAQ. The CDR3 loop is CASSPEGQGYSGNTIYF. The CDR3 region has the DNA TGTGCCAGCAGCCCAGAGGGACAGGGGTACTCTGGAAACACCATATATTTT.

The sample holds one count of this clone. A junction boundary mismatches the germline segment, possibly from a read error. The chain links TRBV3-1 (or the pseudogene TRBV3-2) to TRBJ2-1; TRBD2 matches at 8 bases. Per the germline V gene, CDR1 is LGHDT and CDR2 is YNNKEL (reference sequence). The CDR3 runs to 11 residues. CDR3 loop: CASSQKGLVVF. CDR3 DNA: TGTGCCAGCAGCCAAAAGGGACTAGTCGTCTTC.

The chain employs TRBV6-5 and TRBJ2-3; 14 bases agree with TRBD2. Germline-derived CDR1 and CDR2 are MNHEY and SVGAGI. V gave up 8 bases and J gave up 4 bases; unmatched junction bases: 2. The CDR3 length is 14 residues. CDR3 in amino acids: CASRGLAGADTQYF. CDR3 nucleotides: TGTGCCAGCCGGGGACTAGCGGGGGCAGATACGCAGTATTTT.

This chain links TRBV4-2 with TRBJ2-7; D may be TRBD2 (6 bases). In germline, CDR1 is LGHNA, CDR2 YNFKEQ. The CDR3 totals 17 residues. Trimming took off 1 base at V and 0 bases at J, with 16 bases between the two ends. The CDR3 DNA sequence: TGTGCCAGCAGCCAAGTACAAGGGGCGGGATCCTCCTACGAGCAGTACTTC. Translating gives CASSQVQGAGSSYEQYF.

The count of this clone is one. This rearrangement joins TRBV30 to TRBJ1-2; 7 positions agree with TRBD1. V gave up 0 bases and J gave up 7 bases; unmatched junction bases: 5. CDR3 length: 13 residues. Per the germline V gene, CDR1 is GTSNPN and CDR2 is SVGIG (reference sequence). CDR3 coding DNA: TGTGCCTGGAGTGTAGGGGGCGTTTTTGGCTACACCTTC. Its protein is CAWSVGGVFGYTF. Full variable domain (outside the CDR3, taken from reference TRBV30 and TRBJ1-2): SQTIHQWPATLVQPVGSPLSLECTVEGTSNPNLYWYRQAAGRGLQLLFYSVGIGQISSEVPQNLSASRPQDRQFILSSKKLLLSDSGFYLCAWSVGGVFGYTFGSGTRLTVV.

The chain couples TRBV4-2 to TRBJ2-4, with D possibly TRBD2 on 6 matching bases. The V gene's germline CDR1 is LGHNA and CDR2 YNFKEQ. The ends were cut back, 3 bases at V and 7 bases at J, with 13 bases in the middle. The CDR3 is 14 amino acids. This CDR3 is CASSHPGTANIQYF. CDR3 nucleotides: TGTGCCAGCAGCCACCCCGGGACTGCGAACATTCAGTACTTC.

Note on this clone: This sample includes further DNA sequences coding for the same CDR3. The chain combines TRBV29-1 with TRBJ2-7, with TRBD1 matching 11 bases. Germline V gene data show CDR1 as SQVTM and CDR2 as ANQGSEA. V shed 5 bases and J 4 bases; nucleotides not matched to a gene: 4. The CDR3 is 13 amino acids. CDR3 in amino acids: CSVSGQGVYEQYF. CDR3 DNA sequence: TGCAGCGTTTCGGGACAGGGGGTATACGAGCAGTACTTC.

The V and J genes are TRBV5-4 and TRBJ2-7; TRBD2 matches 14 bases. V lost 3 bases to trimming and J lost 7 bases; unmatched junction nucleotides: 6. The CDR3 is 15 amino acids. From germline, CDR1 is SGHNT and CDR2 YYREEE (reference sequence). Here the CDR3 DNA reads TGTGCCAGCAGCTCCAGACTAGCGGGAGGGCGGGAGCAGTACTTC. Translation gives CASSSRLAGGREQYF.

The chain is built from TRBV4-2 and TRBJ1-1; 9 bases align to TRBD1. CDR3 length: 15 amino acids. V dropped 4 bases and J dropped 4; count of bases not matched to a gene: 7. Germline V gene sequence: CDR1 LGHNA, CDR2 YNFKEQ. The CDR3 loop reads CASSLTGGMSTEAFF. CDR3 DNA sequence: TGTGCCAGCAGCCTGACAGGGGGGATGTCCACTGAAGCTTTCTTT.

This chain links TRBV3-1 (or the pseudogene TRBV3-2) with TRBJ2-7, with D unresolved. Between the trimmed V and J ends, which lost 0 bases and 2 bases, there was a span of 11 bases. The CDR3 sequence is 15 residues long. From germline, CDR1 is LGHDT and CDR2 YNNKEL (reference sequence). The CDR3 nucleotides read TGTGCCAGCAGCCAAGACTTGGCGGAAGCCTACGAGCAGTACTTC. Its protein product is CASSQDLAEAYEQYF.

CDR3 nucleotides: TGTGCCAGCAGCCAAGATTTCGTGCGGTCACCCCTCCACTTT. It is translated as CASSQDFVRSPLHF. This chain links TRBV14 with TRBJ1-6; D is ambiguous. CDR1 SGHDN and CDR2 FVKESK come from the germline V gene. V was cut by 0 bases and J by 10 bases, with 10 bases left in between. The CDR3 is 14 residues long.

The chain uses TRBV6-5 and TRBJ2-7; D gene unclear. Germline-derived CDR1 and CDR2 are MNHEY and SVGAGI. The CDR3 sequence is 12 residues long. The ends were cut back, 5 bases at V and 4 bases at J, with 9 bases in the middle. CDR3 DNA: TGTGCCAGCAGTAGCCTCTGGTACGAGCAGTACTTC. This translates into CASSSLWYEQYF.

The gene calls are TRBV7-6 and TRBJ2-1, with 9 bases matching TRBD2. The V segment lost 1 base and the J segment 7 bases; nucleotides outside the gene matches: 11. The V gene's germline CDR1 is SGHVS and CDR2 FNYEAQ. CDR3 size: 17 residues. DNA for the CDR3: TGTGCCAGCAGCTTAGGTCGGCTAGCGGGGCTTGGGAATGAGCAGTTCTTC. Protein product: CASSLGRLAGLGNEQFF.